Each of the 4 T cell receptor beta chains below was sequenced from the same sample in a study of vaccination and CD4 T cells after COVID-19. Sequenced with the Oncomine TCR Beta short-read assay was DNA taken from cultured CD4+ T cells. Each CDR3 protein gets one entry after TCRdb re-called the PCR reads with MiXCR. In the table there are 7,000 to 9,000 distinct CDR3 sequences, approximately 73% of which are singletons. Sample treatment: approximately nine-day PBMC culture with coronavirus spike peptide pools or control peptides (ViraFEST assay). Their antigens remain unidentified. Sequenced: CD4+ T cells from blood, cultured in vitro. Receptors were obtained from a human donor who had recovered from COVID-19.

The CDR3: CATSRGQGRETQYF. The CDR3, as DNA: TGTGCCACCAGCAGAGGACAAGGTCGAGAGACCCAGTACTTC. This rearrangement joins TRBV15 to TRBJ2-5; D gene uncertain. Trimming removed 1 base at V and 4 bases at J, with 10 bases between. Germline CDR1 LNHNV, CDR2 YYDKDF (reference sequence). The CDR3 contains 14 residues.

The CDR3 DNA is TGTGCCAGTAGTATCCCTAGGGGGGGCACAGATACGCAGTATTTT. Amino acids: CASSIPRGGTDTQYF. The J gene is TRBJ2-3, the V gene TRBV19; D tentatively fits TRBD1 or TRBD2 (6 bases each). V lost 3 bases, J lost 1 base, and 11 bases lay in between. The CDR3 totals 15 residues. Germline lookup yields CDR1 LNHDA and CDR2 SQIVND (reference sequence).

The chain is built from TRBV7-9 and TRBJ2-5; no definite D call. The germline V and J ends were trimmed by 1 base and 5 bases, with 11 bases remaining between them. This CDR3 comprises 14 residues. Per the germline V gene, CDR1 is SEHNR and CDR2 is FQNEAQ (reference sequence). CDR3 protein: CASSLGSHRETQYF. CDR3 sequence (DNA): TGTGCCAGCAGCTTAGGCAGTCACCGGGAGACCCAGTACTTC.

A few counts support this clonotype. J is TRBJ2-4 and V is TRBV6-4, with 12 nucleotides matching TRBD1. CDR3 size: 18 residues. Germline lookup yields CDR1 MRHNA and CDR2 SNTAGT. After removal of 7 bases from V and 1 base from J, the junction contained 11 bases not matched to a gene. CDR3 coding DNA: TGTGCCAGCAAACCCCCGGGACAGGGGGCTGATGCCAAAAACATTCAGTACTTC. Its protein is CASKPPGQGADAKNIQYF.